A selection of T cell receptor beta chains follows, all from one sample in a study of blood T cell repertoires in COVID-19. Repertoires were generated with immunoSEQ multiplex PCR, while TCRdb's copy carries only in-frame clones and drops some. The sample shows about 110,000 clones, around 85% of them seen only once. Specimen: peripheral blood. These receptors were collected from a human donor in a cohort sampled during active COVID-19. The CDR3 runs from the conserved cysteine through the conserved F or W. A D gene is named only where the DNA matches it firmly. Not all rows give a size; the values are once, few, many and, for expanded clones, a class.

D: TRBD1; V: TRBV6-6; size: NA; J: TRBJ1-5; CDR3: CASSSTDRADQPQHF; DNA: TGTGCCAGCAGCTCGACGGACAGGGCTGATCAGCCCCAGCATTTT
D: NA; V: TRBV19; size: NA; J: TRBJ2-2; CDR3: CATRGLGELFF; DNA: TGTGCCACGAGGGGGTTAGGGGAGCTGTTTTTT
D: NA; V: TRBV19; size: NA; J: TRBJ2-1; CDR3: CASSIPGGPAHNEQFF; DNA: TGTGCCAGTAGTATTCCCGGGGGGCCCGCCCACAATGAGCAGTTCTTC
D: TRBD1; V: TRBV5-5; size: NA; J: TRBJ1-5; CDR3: CASSVTGETSNQPQHF; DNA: TGTGCCAGCAGCGTAACAGGGGAAACTAGCAATCAGCCCCAGCATTTT
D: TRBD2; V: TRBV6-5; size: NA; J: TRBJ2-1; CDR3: CASSLLAGGPHEQFF; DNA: TGTGCCAGCAGTTTACTAGCGGGGGGGCCCCATGAGCAGTTCTTC
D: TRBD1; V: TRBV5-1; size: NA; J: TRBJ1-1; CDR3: CASSHGTGSTEAFF; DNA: TGCGCCAGCAGCCATGGGACAGGCTCCACTGAAGCTTTCTTT
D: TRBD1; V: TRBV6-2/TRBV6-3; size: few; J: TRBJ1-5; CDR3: CASSYDRQGSNQPQHF; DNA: TGTGCCAGCAGTTACGATAGACAGGGGAGCAATCAGCCCCAGCATTTT
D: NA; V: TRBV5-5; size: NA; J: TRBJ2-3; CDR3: CASSLQGNTDTQYF; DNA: TGTGCCAGCAGCTTACAGGGAAACACAGATACGCAGTATTTT
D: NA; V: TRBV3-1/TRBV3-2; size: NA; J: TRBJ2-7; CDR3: CASSSSEGSYEQYF; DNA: TGTGCCAGCAGCTCTAGCGAGGGGTCCTACGAGCAGTACTTC
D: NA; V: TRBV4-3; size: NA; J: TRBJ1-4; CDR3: CASSQGGGGGEKLFF; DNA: TGCGCCAGCAGCCAAGGGGGGGGCGGAGGGGAAAAACTGTTTTTT
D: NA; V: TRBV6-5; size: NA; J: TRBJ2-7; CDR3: CASTEGGGYEQYF; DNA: TGTGCCAGTACCGAAGGGGGGGGTTACGAGCAGTACTTC
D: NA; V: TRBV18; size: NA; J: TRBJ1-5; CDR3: CASSLSSGYSNQPQHF; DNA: TGTGCCAGCTCACTCAGCTCGGGATATAGCAATCAGCCCCAGCATTTT
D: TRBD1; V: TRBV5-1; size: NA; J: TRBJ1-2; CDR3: CASSLGNRGQVYGYTF; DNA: TGCGCCAGCAGCTTGGGGAACAGGGGGCAGGTCTATGGCTACACCTTC
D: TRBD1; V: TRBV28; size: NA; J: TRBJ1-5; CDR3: CASSSLDRYNQPQHF; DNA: TGTGCCAGCAGTTCTCTGGACAGGTACAATCAGCCCCAGCATTTT
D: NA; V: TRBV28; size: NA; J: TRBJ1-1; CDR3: CASSRLYPTEAFF; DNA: TGTGCCAGCAGCCGACTGTACCCAACTGAAGCTTTCTTT
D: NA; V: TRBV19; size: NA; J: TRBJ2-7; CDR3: CASSIKGDKQYF; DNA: TGTGCCAGTAGTATTAAGGGGGATAAGCAGTACTTC
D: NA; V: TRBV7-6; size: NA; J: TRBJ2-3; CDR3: CASSLGRGGTDTQYF; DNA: TGTGCCAGCAGCTTAGGTCGGGGAGGCACAGATACGCAGTATTTT
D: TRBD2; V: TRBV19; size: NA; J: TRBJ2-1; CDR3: CACSKSGGYNEQFF; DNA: TGTGCCTGTTCTAAGTCGGGGGGGTACAATGAGCAGTTCTTC
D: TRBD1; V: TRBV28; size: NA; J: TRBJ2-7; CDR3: CASSPPGTVFEQYF; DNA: TGTGCCAGCAGTCCCCCCGGGACAGTATTCGAGCAGTACTTC
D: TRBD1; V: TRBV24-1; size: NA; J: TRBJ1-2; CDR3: CATSVRDRDPYGYTF; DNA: TGTGCCACCAGTGTCCGGGACAGGGATCCCTATGGCTACACCTTC
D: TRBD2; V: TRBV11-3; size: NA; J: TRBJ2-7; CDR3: CASSSSGGYEQYF; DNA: TGTGCCAGCAGCTCAAGCGGGGGCTACGAGCAGTACTTC
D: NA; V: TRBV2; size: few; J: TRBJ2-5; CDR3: CASQDSLQETQYF; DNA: TGTGCCAGCCAGGACAGTCTCCAAGAGACCCAGTACTTC
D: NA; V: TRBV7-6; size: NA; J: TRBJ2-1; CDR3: CASSLGGGRSSYNEQFF; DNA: TGTGCCAGCAGCTTAGGGGGGGGCAGAAGCTCCTACAATGAGCAGTTCTTC